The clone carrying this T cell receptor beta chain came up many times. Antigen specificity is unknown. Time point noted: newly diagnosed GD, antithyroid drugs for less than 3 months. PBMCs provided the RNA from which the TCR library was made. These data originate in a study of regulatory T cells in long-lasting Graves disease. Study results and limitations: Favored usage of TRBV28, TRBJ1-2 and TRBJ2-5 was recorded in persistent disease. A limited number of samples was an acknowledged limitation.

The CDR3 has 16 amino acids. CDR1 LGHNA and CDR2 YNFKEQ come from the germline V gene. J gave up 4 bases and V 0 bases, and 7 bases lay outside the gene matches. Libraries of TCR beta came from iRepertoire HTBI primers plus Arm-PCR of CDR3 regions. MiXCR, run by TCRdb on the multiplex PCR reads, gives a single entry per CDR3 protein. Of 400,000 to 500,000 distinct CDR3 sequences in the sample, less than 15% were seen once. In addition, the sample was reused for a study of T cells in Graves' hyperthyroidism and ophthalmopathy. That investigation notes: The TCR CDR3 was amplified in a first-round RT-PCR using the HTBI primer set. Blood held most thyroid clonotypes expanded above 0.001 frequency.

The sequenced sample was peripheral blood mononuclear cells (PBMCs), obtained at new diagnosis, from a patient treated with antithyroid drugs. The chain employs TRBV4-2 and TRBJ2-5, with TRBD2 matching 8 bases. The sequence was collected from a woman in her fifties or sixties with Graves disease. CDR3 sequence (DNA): TGTGCCAGCAGCCAAGATCTTAGTCTAGCGGGAGAGACCCAGTACTTC. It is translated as CASSQDLSLAGETQYF.